This TCR beta chain was retrieved from a study of cytomegalovirus exposure and HLA in healthy donors. A word on this clone: Its specificity is unknown.

Primers included in the PCR were 60 Vbeta and 13 Jbeta primers. Using immunoSEQ multiplex PCR, the repertoire was profiled, and TCRdb retains in-frame clones only, with some absent. The sample has under 200,000 clones, about 75% seen once. Study observations and caveats: Another analysis was done later, and it associated approximately 15,000 TCR beta sequences with HLA alleles at 0.05 false discovery rate. TRBV6-2, TRBV6-3 and other indistinguishable V segments were excluded. According to an earlier analysis, most TCR beta V segments yielded productive rearrangements about 90% or about 30% of the time.

The CDR3 covers 13 residues. The V end lost 1 base, the J end lost 5 bases, and 11 bases lay between the germline ends. Germline loops: CDR1 SQVTM, CDR2 ANQGSEA. V usage is TRBV29-1 and J usage is TRBJ2-5; possibly TRBD1 for D (5 bases). The TCR sequence derives from a female donor in good health and CMV-seronegative. Sequencing was done on a sample of PBMCs. CDR3: CSVEVKGLETQYF. The CDR3 DNA sequence: TGCAGCGTTGAAGTGAAGGGGCTGGAGACCCAGTACTTC.